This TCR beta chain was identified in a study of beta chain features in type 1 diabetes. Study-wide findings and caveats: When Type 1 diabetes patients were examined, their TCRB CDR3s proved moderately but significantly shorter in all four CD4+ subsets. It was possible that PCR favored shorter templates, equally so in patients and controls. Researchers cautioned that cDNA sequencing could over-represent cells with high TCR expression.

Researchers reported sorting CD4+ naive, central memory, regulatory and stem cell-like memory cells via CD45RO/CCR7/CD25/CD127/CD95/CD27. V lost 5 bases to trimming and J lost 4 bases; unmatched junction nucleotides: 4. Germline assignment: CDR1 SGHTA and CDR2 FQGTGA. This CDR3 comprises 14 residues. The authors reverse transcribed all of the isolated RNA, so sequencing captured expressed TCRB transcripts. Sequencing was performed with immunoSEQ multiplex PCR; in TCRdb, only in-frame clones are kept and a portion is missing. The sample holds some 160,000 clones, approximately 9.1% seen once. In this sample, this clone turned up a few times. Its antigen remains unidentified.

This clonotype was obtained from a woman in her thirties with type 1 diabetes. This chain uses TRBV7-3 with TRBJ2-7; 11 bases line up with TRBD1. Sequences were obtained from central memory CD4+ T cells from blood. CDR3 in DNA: TGTGCCAGCAGCCCCGGGACAGGGGGTTACGAGCAGTACTTC. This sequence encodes CASSPGTGGYEQYF.